A single sample gave rise to the 10 T cell receptor beta chains below, sequenced in a study of blood T cell repertoires in COVID-19. Profiled with immunoSEQ multiplex PCR; TCRdb holds only in-frame clones, not every one. The sample has about 140,000 clones, roughly 87% seen once. The sample consisted of peripheral blood. Receptors originate from a human donor in a cohort sampled during active COVID-19.

The genes are TRBV5-6 and TRBJ2-3, with D unresolved. The germline V and J ends were trimmed by 0 bases and 4 bases, with 6 bases remaining between them. Germline CDR1 SGHDT, CDR2 YYEEEE. The CDR3 spans 13 residues. The CDR3 loop is CASSLDNADTQYF. The CDR3 coding sequence is TGTGCCAGCAGCTTGGATAATGCAGATACGCAGTATTTT.

The chain recombines TRBV14 with TRBJ2-7; 8 bases map to TRBD2. The trim removed 5 bases at V and 3 bases at J, leaving 15 bases unmatched. The V gene's germline CDR1 is SGHDN and CDR2 FVKESK. The CDR3 is 17 residues long. CDR3 sequence: CASSKAGGGIGVYEQYF. The DNA for the CDR3 is TGTGCCAGCAGCAAGGCCGGGGGGGGCATCGGAGTCTACGAGCAGTACTTC.

CDR3 bases: TGTGCCAGCAGCTTGTTCGCCGGACAGGGGGCTTTAGATACGCAGTATTTT. Translating gives CASSLFAGQGALDTQYF. The rearrangement links TRBV5-6 to TRBJ2-3, with 11 positions matching TRBD1. The CDR3 runs to 17 residues. The V gene end was trimmed by 1 base and the J gene end by 5 bases; junction bases not matched to a gene: 9. Germline V CDR1 and CDR2: SGHDT, YYEEEE.

This clone has a count of ten or more. V and J are TRBV9 and TRBJ1-1, with D perhaps matching TRBD1 (5 bases). V shed 3 bases and J shed 6 bases, with 21 bases lying between them. The CDR3 runs to 16 residues. The germline CDR1 and CDR2 sequences are SGDLS and YYNGEE. CDR3 sequence: CASSDPGGVAQAEAFF. CDR3 coding DNA: TGTGCCAGCAGCGACCCGGGGGGGGTGGCCCAAGCTGAAGCTTTCTTT.

In the case of this clone: Distinct nucleotide sequences in the sample also encode this CDR3. The chain uses TRBV6-2 or TRBV6-3 and TRBJ2-7; D unresolved. Germline values: CDR1 MNHEY, CDR2 SVGEGT. CDR3 length: 12 residues. V gave up 2 bases and J gave up 2 bases, with 4 bases separating them. CDR3 sequence: CASSYPTYEQYF. The CDR3 DNA reads TGTGCCAGCAGTTACCCTACCTACGAGCAGTACTTC.

CDR3 coding DNA: TGCGCCAGCAGCCATCTTAAGGGACTAGCGGGAGGGCCAAATAATGAGCAGTTCTTC. It codes for CASSHLKGLAGGPNNEQFF. The gene calls are TRBV4-1 and TRBJ2-1; 16 bases are shared with TRBD2. The CDR3 extends over 19 amino acids. V lost 3 bases, J lost 7 bases, and 12 bases stayed unmatched. Germline CDR1 is MGHRA and CDR2 is YSYEKL.

On this clone: This is likely a read error, given that the CDR3 carries no conserved phenylalanine or tryptophan at its end. The limits of the CDR3 on the DNA are not certain, so only TCRdb's listed CDR3 is given. This chain connects TRBV28 to TRBJ1-1; the DNA was not compared with TRBD1, the D call given in the table. The CDR3 sequence runs 10 residues, both termini included. Per germline, CDR1 MDHEN and CDR2 SYDVKM. The CDR3 loop reads CASSLWRGKS.

The chain employs TRBV12-3 or TRBV12-4 and TRBJ1-2, with D possibly TRBD1 on 6 matching bases. V was clipped by 1 base and J by 8 bases, with 11 bases between them. CDR3 length: 13 amino acids. CDR3 nucleotides: TGTGCCAGCAGTTTAGGGACAGCAAGGGGCTACACCTTC. This codes for CASSLGTARGYTF.

V is TRBV29-1 and J is TRBJ2-7; the D is unclear. In germline, CDR1 is SQVTM, CDR2 ANQGSEA. The CDR3 extends over 12 amino acids. V lost 4 bases to trimming and J lost 2 bases, with 9 bases between them. In DNA form, the CDR3 reads TGCAGCGTTGTTGGCATTACCTACGAGCAGTACTTC. This translates into CSVVGITYEQYF.

V usage is TRBV29-1 and J usage is TRBJ2-1, with D perhaps matching TRBD1 (6 bases). Germline assignment: CDR1 SQVTM and CDR2 ANQGSEA. This CDR3 comprises 14 residues. Trimming removed 7 bases at V and 1 base at J, with 14 bases between. CDR3 sequence reads: CSASRDTSYNEQFF. The CDR3 coding sequence is TGCAGCGCAAGCCGGGACACTTCCTACAATGAGCAGTTCTTC.